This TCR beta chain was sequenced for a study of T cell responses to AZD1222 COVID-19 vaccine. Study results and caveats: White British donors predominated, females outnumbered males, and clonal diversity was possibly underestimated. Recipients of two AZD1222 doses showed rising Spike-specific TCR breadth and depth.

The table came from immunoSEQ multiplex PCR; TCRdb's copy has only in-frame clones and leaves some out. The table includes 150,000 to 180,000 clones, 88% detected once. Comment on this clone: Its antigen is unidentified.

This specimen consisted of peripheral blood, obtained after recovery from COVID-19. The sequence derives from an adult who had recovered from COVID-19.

Here the CDR3 reads CASSLEFGGRQPQHF. For the CDR3, the DNA is TGTGCCAGCAGCTTAGAGTTCGGGGGAAGGCAGCCCCAGCATTTT. The chain uses TRBV7-2 and TRBJ1-5; D possibly corresponds to TRBD1 (5 bases). Trimming left V 1 base short and J 7 bases short, with 14 bases between. In germline, CDR1 is SGHTA, CDR2 FQGNSA. The CDR3 loop spans 15 amino acids.